This T cell receptor beta chain originates from a study of blood T cell repertoires in COVID-19. About the study: PBMCs, B-cell-depleted T cells, or T cells provided the cDNA or gDNA that made up the material.

In the authors' methods: Reference gene primers were amplified, and this amplification served to estimate nucleated cell counts. Profiling relied on immunoSEQ multiplex PCR, and the TCRdb table lists in-frame clones only, not all of them. V and J calls and clone size are as listed in that table; D and trimming were resolved from the DNA. There are 250,000 to 300,000 clones in the sample; 75% to 90% occur only once, and under 2% lies in the top ten. The J segment lost 4 bases and the V segment lost 6 bases, leaving 8 bases of the junction unmatched. Germline assignment: CDR1 MNHEY and CDR2 SMNVEV (reference sequence). The CDR3 totals 14 residues.

This chain links TRBV27 with TRBJ1-1; the match to TRBD1 covers 7 bases. The sequenced sample consisted of peripheral blood. The source of this sequence is a man in his thirties or forties with active or convalescent COVID-19. For the CDR3, the DNA is TGTGCCAGCAGAATCACAGGGGAAGGCACTGAAGCTTTCTTT. This translates into CASRITGEGTEAFF.